Following are 23 T cell receptor beta chains from one sample sequenced in a study of T cells in Graves' hyperthyroidism and ophthalmopathy (dated by TCRdb to about 2019). To prepare the library, multiplex PCR was applied. Instrument used: Illumina HiSeq 2000. TCR beta CDR3 regions were amplified from RNA transcripts. For the first round of RT-PCR on the TCR CDR3, the HTBI primer set was used together with the Qiagen OneStep RT-PCR kit. The public reads were quality trimmed at Q25 with fastp and then assembled into clones with MiXCR by TCRdb, keeping productive beta chains. All rows with the same CDR3 protein become a single entry with the most common DNA and genes. In this sample the table shows about 570,000 distinct CDR3 sequences, just over 45% of which occur a single time. Clones ranked in the top ten supply under 20% of the sample. The sample consisted of peripheral blood or thyroid tissue (not recorded which). Every receptor here comes from an adult woman with Graves' disease, either hyperthyroidism or ophthalmopathy (not recorded which).

This clonotype has a count of ten or more. V gene TRBV9 combines with J gene TRBJ1-1, with 7 bases that match TRBD1. Germline CDR1 reads SGDLS; CDR2 reads YYNGEE. The CDR3 consists of 13 residues. The J segment lost 2 bases and the V segment lost 7 bases, leaving 5 bases of the junction unmatched. The CDR3 reads CASAEGGNTEAFF. DNA for the CDR3: TGTGCCAGCGCCGAAGGGGGCAACACTGAAGCTTTCTTT. Variable domain in full (rest from reference TRBV9 and TRBJ1-1): DSGVTQTPKHLITATGQRVTLRCSPRSGDLSVYWYQQSLDQGLQFLIQYYNGEERAKGNILERFSAQQFPDLHSELNLSSLELGDSALYFCASAEGGNTEAFFGQGTRLTVV.

V is TRBV9 and J is TRBJ2-5, with a weak D call TRBD2 (7 bases). V was cut by 4 bases and J by 5 bases, with 24 bases left in between. The CDR3 consists of 17 residues. Germline assignment: CDR1 SGDLS and CDR2 YYNGEE. Here the CDR3 DNA reads TGTGCCAGCAGCCCCTCCGGGGGGAACAGGGTGTGGGAGACCCAGTACTTC. Protein: CASSPSGGNRVWETQYF. The full variable domain, completed using reference TRBV9 and TRBJ2-5, is DSGVTQTPKHLITATGQRVTLRCSPRSGDLSVYWYQQSLDQGLQFLIQYYNGEERAKGNILERFSAQQFPDLHSELNLSSLELGDSALYFCASSPSGGNRVWETQYFGPGTRLLVL.

With regard to this clonotype: Sequence at one end of the junction differs from germline and may be a read error. V gene TRBV15 combines with J gene TRBJ2-5; D not resolved. Germline V gene lookup returns CDR1 LNHNV and CDR2 YYDKDF (reference sequence). CDR3 length: 14 residues. The CDR3 DNA reads as TGTGCCACCAGCAGTCGGCACTTCCAAGGGACCCAGTACTTC. It specifies CATSSRHFQGTQYF.

There are a few counts of this clonotype. The genes are TRBV3-1 and TRBJ1-4; D not certain. Trimming removed 0 bases at V and 10 bases at J, with 15 bases between. Germline V gene lookup returns CDR1 LGHDT and CDR2 YNNKEL (reference sequence). The CDR3 is 15 amino acids. The CDR3 spells CASSQDVKGLGKLFF. CDR3 nucleotide sequence: TGTGCCAGCAGCCAAGATGTTAAGGGTTTGGGAAAACTGTTTTTT.

This clonotype was detected ten times or more. CDR3 protein: CASRRDGAGMGYTF. CDR3 coding DNA: TGTGCCAGCCGTCGCGATGGGGCGGGTATGGGCTACACCTTC. This rearrangement joins TRBV27 to TRBJ1-2; maybe TRBD1 (5 bases). The CDR3 covers 14 residues. The germline V gene encodes CDR1 MNHEY and CDR2 SMNVEV (reference sequence). Trimming removed 8 bases from V and 8 bases from J, with 21 bases in between.

The chain employs TRBV7-9 and TRBJ1-1; no firm D call. Trimming cost V 3 bases and J 4 bases, with 18 bases left between them. This CDR3 spans 16 amino acids. The germline CDR1 and CDR2 sequences are SEHNR and FQNEAQ (reference sequence). CDR3 residues: CASSFPGRPGGTEAFF. The CDR3 DNA is TGTGCCAGCAGCTTCCCGGGCCGCCCGGGAGGCACTGAAGCTTTCTTT.

The table lists this clonotype with many counts. V usage is TRBV10-3 and J usage is TRBJ1-1, with TRBD1 identical over 8 bases. CDR1 is ENHRY and CDR2 is SYGVKD in the germline V gene. After removal of 2 bases from V and 1 base from J, the junction contained 3 bases not matched to a gene. This CDR3 comprises 15 residues. The CDR3 loop is CAISEITGGNTEAFF. In nucleotides, the CDR3 is TGTGCCATCAGTGAGATTACAGGGGGGAACACTGAAGCTTTCTTT.

The chain couples TRBV5-1 to TRBJ2-2, with TRBD1 identical over 8 bases. The CDR3 loop spans 12 amino acids. V lost 8 bases to trimming and J lost 6 bases; unmatched junction nucleotides: 3. Per the germline V gene, CDR1 is SGHRS and CDR2 is YFSETQ. CDR3 sequence: CARSGGAGELFF. In nucleotides, the CDR3 is TGCGCCAGGTCAGGGGGCGCCGGGGAGCTGTTTTTT.

The V and J genes are TRBV19 and TRBJ1-5, with D perhaps TRBD1 (5 bases). CDR3 length: 15 amino acids. V was trimmed by 9 bases and J by 4 bases, leaving 19 bases between them. The germline gives CDR1 LNHDA, CDR2 SQIVND (reference sequence). The CDR3: CASAVKAGGNQPQHF. The CDR3 DNA follows: TGTGCCAGCGCGGTGAAGGCGGGGGGAAATCAGCCCCAGCATTTT.

At least ten counts were recorded for this clonotype. The V call is TRBV25-1, the J call TRBJ2-2; D possibly corresponds to TRBD2 (5 bases). Germline CDR1 MGHDK, CDR2 SYGVNS. The CDR3 spans 14 residues. V lost 4 bases, J lost 1 base, and 7 bases lay in between. CDR3 sequence: CASSGRQNTGELFF. The CDR3 region has the DNA TGTGCCAGCAGTGGGAGGCAGAACACCGGGGAGCTGTTTTTT.

This clonotype came up many times. V and J are TRBV2 and TRBJ1-6; no definite D call. Trimming pared 4 bases from V and 7 bases from J, leaving 11 bases between. Per the germline V gene, CDR1 is SNHLY and CDR2 is FYNNEI. There are 14 residues in the CDR3. Written as DNA, the CDR3 is TGTGCCAGCAGTGCTCGACGGTGGAATTCACCCCTCCACTTT. This sequence encodes CASSARRWNSPLHF. Complete variable domain (other parts from reference TRBV2 and TRBJ1-6): EPEVTQTPSHQVTQMGQEVILRCVPISNHLYFYWYRQILGQKVEFLVSFYNNEISEKSEIFDDQFSVERPDGSNFTLKIRSTKLEDSAMYFCASSARRWNSPLHFGNGTRLTVT.

This clonotype was detected many times. The rearrangement joins TRBV6-5 to TRBJ1-2; the D gene is possibly TRBD1 (5 bases). The ends were cut back, 3 bases at V and 3 bases at J, with 8 bases in the middle. This CDR3 has 13 amino acids. CDR1 MNHEY and CDR2 SVGAGI come from the germline V gene. Written as DNA, the CDR3 is TGTGCCAGCAGTTATGGCAGGGACTATGGCTACACCTTC. This translates into CASSYGRDYGYTF.

With regard to this clonotype: Germline and junction disagree at one end, which may indicate a read error. The chain carries TRBV19 and TRBJ2-2, with D possibly matching TRBD2 (6 bases). The CDR3 contains 13 residues. CDR1 is LNHDA and CDR2 is SQIVND in the germline V gene (reference sequence). The CDR3 bases are TGTGCCAGTCAATTCAGGGAGGCCGGGGAGCTGCTTTTT. Encoded protein: CASQFREAGELLF.

This clonotype appeared many times. The V gene is TRBV10-3, the J gene TRBJ1-1; no clear D gene. The germline CDR1 and CDR2 sequences are ENHRY and SYGVKD. CDR3 length equals 15 residues. V was pared by 10 bases and J by 0 bases, with 18 bases between. The CDR3 DNA follows: TGTGCCACCAGCGGATCCGGGGAAATGAACACTGAAGCTTTCTTT. Amino acids: CATSGSGEMNTEAFF.

This clonotype appeared many times. The genes are TRBV4-2 and TRBJ2-2; tentatively, D is TRBD1 (6 bases). V shed 1 base and J shed 3 bases, with 15 bases lying between them. The CDR3 length is 17 residues. Germline V CDR1 and CDR2: LGHNA, YNFKEQ. The CDR3 here is CASSQVARGADTGELFF. For the CDR3, the DNA is TGTGCCAGCAGCCAAGTTGCCAGGGGTGCGGACACCGGGGAGCTGTTTTTT.

V gene TRBV28 combines with J gene TRBJ2-7; D tentatively reads TRBD1 or TRBD2 (6 bases each). V was shortened by 10 bases and J by 8 bases, with 18 bases between the two germline ends. Germline-derived CDR1 and CDR2 are MDHEN and SYDVKM. CDR3 length: 12 residues. The CDR3 sequence: CATRGGTSQQYF. For the CDR3, the DNA is TGTGCCACACGGGGCGGGACATCGCAGCAGTACTTC. The full variable domain, with the rest looked up from reference TRBV28 and TRBJ2-7, is DVKVTQSSRYLVKRTGEKVFLECVQDMDHENMFWYRQDPGLGLRLIYFSYDVKMKEKGDIPEGYSVSREKKERFSLILESASTNQTSMYLCATRGGTSQQYFGPGTRLTVT.

Turning to this clonotype: Just one base apart from a much larger clone, this may be a read error. The chain joins TRBV12-3 or TRBV12-4 to TRBJ2-7, with D maybe TRBD1 (6 bases). This CDR3 has 16 amino acids. CDR3 amino acids: CASGFGGALGAREQYF. Here the CDR3 DNA reads TGTGCCAGCGGTTTCGGCGGCGCTCTGGGGGCCCGAGAGCAGTACTTC.

This clonotype was picked up many times. The rearrangement links TRBV20-1 to TRBJ1-5; the D gene is possibly TRBD1 (6 bases). V lost 2 bases, J lost 4 bases, and 15 bases lay in between. The CDR3 has 15 amino acids. Germline loops: CDR1 DFQATT, CDR2 SNEGSKA (reference sequence). The CDR3 loop is CSARSGAGGNQPQHF. The DNA of the CDR3 is TGCAGTGCTAGATCGGGGGCCGGAGGTAATCAGCCCCAGCATTTT.

V and J are TRBV5-1 and TRBJ1-2; D is perhaps TRBD1 (5 bases). With 3 bases removed from V and 4 bases from J, the gap between germline ends came to 16 bases. Germline CDR1 and CDR2: SGHRS and YFSETQ. This CDR3 has 15 residues. CDR3 DNA: TGCGCCAGCAGCTCCACGACAGTACCCGTCTATGGCTACACCTTC. Residues: CASSSTTVPVYGYTF.

The gene calls are TRBV29-1 and TRBJ1-1; D may be TRBD1 (6 bases). V dropped 7 bases and J dropped 1 base, with 16 bases sitting between them. Germline loops: CDR1 SQVTM, CDR2 ANQGSEA. The CDR3 sequence is 14 residues long. In DNA form, the CDR3 reads TGCAGCGGGGGGGACATCGGGCCGAACACTGAAGCTTTCTTT. Its translation is CSGGDIGPNTEAFF.

This clonotype was found many times. V and J are TRBV20-1 and TRBJ2-2; 8 nucleotides match TRBD2. Germline CDR1 and CDR2: DFQATT and SNEGSKA (reference sequence). The CDR3 extends over 12 amino acids. V shed 6 bases, J shed 5 bases, and the junction held 2 bases outside the gene matches. The CDR3 loop reads CSAGGGTGELFF. The DNA of the CDR3 is TGCAGTGCCGGCGGGGGGACCGGGGAGCTGTTTTTT.

This chain links TRBV7-9 with TRBJ2-5; 11 nucleotides align to TRBD2. The germline gives CDR1 SEHNR, CDR2 FQNEAQ (reference sequence). The V segment lost 0 bases and the J segment 2 bases; nucleotides outside the gene matches: 2. This CDR3 is 16 amino acids long. The CDR3 loop reads CASSLALAGGQETQYF. The CDR3 DNA reads TGTGCCAGCAGCTTAGCATTAGCGGGGGGGCAAGAGACCCAGTACTTC.

This clonotype was seen more than once but under ten times. CDR3 coding DNA: TGCAGTACCCGACAGGGCCTGGGGAATTCACCCCTCCACTTT. This sequence encodes CSTRQGLGNSPLHF. The rearrangement links TRBV20-1 to TRBJ1-6, with 7 bases lining up with TRBD1. Losses at the gene ends were 8 bases for V and 7 bases for J; bases not matched to a gene: 11. CDR1 DFQATT and CDR2 SNEGSKA come from the germline V gene (reference sequence). This CDR3 spans 14 amino acids.